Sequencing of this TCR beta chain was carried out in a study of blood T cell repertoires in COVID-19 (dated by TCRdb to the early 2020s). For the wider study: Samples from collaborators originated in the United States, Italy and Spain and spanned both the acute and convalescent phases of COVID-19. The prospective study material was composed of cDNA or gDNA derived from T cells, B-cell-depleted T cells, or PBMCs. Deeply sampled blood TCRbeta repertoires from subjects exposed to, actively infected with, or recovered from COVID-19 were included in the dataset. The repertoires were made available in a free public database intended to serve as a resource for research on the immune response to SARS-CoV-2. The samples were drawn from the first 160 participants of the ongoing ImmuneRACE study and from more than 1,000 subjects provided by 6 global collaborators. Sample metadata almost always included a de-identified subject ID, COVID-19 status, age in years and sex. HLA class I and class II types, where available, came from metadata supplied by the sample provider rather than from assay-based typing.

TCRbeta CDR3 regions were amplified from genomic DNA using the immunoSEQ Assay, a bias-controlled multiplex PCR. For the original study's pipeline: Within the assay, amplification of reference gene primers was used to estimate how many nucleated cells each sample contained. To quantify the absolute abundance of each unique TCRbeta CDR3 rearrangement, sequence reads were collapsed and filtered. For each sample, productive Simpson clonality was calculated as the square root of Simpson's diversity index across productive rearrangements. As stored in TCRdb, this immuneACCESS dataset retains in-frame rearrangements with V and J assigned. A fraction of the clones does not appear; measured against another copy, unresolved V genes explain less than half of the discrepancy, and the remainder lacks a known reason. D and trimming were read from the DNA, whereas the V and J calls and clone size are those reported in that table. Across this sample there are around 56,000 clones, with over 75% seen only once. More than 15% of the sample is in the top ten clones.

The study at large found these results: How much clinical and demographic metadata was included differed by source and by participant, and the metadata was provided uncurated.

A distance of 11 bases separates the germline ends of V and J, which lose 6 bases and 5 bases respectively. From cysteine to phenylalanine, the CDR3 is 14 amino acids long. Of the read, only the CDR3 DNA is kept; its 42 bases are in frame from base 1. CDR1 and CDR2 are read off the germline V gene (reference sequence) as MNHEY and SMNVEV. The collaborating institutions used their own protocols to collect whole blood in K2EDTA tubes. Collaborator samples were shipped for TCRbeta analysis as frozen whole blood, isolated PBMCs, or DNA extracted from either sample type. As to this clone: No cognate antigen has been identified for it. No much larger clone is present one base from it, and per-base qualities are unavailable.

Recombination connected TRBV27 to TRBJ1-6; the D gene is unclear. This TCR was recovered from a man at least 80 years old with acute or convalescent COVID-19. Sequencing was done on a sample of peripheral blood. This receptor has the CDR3 CASRKQTNNSPLHF. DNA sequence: TGTGCCAGCAGGAAACAGACTAATAATTCACCCCTCCACTTT.